These T cell receptor beta chains were read from a single sample in a study of T-cell memory formation after mild COVID-19. In TCRdb, the 5' RACE reads were re-called with MiXCR into one record per CDR3 protein. The sample includes 500,000 to 600,000 distinct CDR3 sequences, approximately 18% seen only once; the top ten take more than 10%. The sequenced sample was PBMCs or a T cell subset sorted from them (not recorded which). Source of these receptors: an adult woman who had mild COVID-19 (a few samples of this study predate the infection). Cell type and time point are not known. The CDR3 runs from the conserved cysteine through the conserved F or W. The D gene is left open where the match is weak. Only part of the rows carry a size: once, few, many, or a class if the clone is expanded.

TRBJ1-2 NA TRBV3-1 NA 13 CASSQDLNYGYTF TGTGCCAGCAGCCAAGATCTCAACTATGGCTACACCTTC
TRBJ1-1 NA TRBV20-1 once 17 CSAPSDRRDLGNTEAFF TGCAGTGCCCCCTCTGATCGGCGGGATCTAGGGAACACTGAAGCTTTCTTT
TRBJ2-7 NA TRBV7-8 few 14 CASSSSTEGGEQYF TGTGCCAGCAGCTCGTCGACAGAGGGGGGCGAGCAGTACTTC
TRBJ2-2 NA TRBV7-9 NA 15 CASSLVSVNTGELFF TGTGCCAGCAGCTTAGTGTCAGTCAACACCGGGGAGCTGTTTTTT
TRBJ1-5 NA TRBV3-1 NA 16 CASSQAGWSGNQPQHF TGTGCCAGCAGCCAAGCAGGGTGGTCGGGCAATCAGCCCCAGCATTTT
TRBJ1-1 NA TRBV3-1 NA 15 CASSQALTGGTEAFF TGTGCCAGCAGCCAAGCCTTGACGGGGGGCACTGAAGCTTTCTTT
TRBJ2-2 TRBD2 TRBV12-3/TRBV12-4 NA 14 CATGGLAGTGELFF TGTGCCACCGGGGGACTAGCGGGGACCGGGGAGCTGTTTTTT
TRBJ2-1 NA TRBV24-1 few 13 CATSKKHYNEQFF TGTGCCACCAGCAAGAAACACTACAATGAGCAGTTCTTC
TRBJ2-7 TRBD1 TRBV6-1 NA 16 CASSNPKGALVYEQYF TGTGCCAGCAGTAACCCGAAGGGGGCCTTGGTCTACGAGCAGTACTTC
TRBJ2-3 NA TRBV24-1 NA 13 CATSGSVLHTQYF TGTGCCACCAGTGGGTCAGTCTTACATACGCAGTATTTT
TRBJ2-7 TRBD2 TRBV11-3 NA 15 CASGTSGGNSYEQYF TGTGCCAGCGGGACTAGCGGGGGAAACTCCTACGAGCAGTACTTC
TRBJ2-6 NA TRBV5-5 few 18 CASSSRQGGEAGANVLTF TGTGCCAGCAGCTCCCGCCAGGGGGGAGAGGCTGGGGCCAACGTCCTGACTTTC
TRBJ2-3 NA TRBV7-2 few 15 CASSLAGLLTDTQYF TGTGCCAGCAGCTTAGCGGGGCTACTCACAGATACGCAGTATTTT
TRBJ2-5 TRBD2 TRBV9 few 16 CASSVGQGGVQETQYF TGTGCCAGCAGCGTAGGGCAGGGAGGGGTTCAAGAGACCCAGTACTTC
TRBJ2-7 TRBD1 TRBV19 NA 14 CASSIAHRGYEQYF TGTGCCAGTAGTATTGCGCACAGGGGCTACGAGCAGTACTTC
TRBJ1-1 TRBD1 TRBV3-1 NA 12 CASSLRQGRGFF TGTGCCAGCAGCCTCCGACAGGGGAGGGGTTTCTTT
TRBJ2-6 TRBD1 TRBV3-1 NA 14 CASSPGTAANVLTF TGTGCCAGCAGCCCGGGGACAGCCGCCAACGTCCTGACTTTC